Each of the 9 T cell receptor beta chains below was sequenced from the same sample in a study of blood T cell repertoires in COVID-19. Method: immunoSEQ multiplex PCR; TCRdb's copy keeps in-frame clones and lacks some. The data hold approximately 390,000 clones, with around nine tenths observed a single time. The specimen sequenced was PBMCs or T cells enriched from blood (not recorded which). The receptors stem from a woman aged 45-59 years who had recovered from COVID-19.

The chain uses TRBV5-4 and TRBJ1-5; no reliable D call. The CDR3 runs to 15 residues. Germline V gives CDR1 SGHNT, CDR2 YYREEE (reference sequence). V lost 1 base, J lost 2 bases, and 10 bases lay in between. DNA for the CDR3: TGTGCCAGCAGCTTGTTCGGAGGAGGCAATCAGCCCCAGCATTTT. Amino acids: CASSLFGGGNQPQHF.

The chain carries TRBV5-1 and TRBJ2-3; 8 positions match TRBD2. CDR3 length: 16 amino acids. After removal of 3 bases from V and 1 base from J, the junction contained 7 bases not matched to a gene. CDR1 and CDR2 from the germline V gene are SGHRS and YFSETQ. The CDR3 DNA follows: TGCGCCAGCAGCTACCCCGGGAGGGGGGGCACAGATACGCAGTATTTT. Protein sequence: CASSYPGRGGTDTQYF.

This clone was observed a single time. This sequence joins TRBV5-5 and TRBJ1-6; 7 bases are shared with TRBD1. CDR3 size: 20 residues. The germline V gene encodes CDR1 SGHKS and CDR2 YYEKEE (reference sequence). V shed 0 bases, J shed 3 bases, and the junction held 15 bases outside the gene matches. CDR3: CASSLGRQGGPGFYNSPLHF. The CDR3 DNA sequence: TGTGCCAGCAGCTTGGGACGACAGGGTGGGCCGGGGTTCTATAATTCACCCCTCCACTTT.

The rearrangement links TRBV7-2 to TRBJ2-7, with TRBD2 matching 13 bases. CDR1 and CDR2 from the germline V gene are SGHTA and FQGNSA. The CDR3 has 15 residues. The V gene end was trimmed by 5 bases and the J gene end by 3 bases; junction bases not matched to a gene: 4. The CDR3 region is CASSLTSGGGYEQYF. In DNA, the CDR3 is TGTGCCAGCAGCCTCACTAGCGGGGGGGGCTACGAGCAGTACTTC.

The rearrangement links TRBV24-1 to TRBJ1-2, with D tentatively TRBD1 (6 bases). The CDR3 has 17 residues. V was cut by 3 bases and J by 6 bases, with 22 bases left in between. The germline gives CDR1 KGHDR, CDR2 SFDVKD. CDR3 protein: CATSDHRPTGFQDGYTF. CDR3 DNA sequence: TGTGCCACCAGTGATCACCGCCCGACAGGATTTCAGGATGGCTACACCTTC.

The rearrangement uses TRBV10-2 and TRBJ2-3, with D possibly matching TRBD2 (5 bases). This CDR3 region has 17 residues. V lost 3 bases and J 3 bases, leaving 19 bases between the germline ends. CDR1 and CDR2 from the germline V gene are WSHSY and SAAADI. CDR3 sequence reads: CASSDASSRQPTDTQYF. In DNA, the CDR3 is TGCGCCAGCAGTGATGCTAGCTCAAGACAACCAACAGATACGCAGTATTTT.

This CDR3 reads CASSEAPTRQYF. In DNA form, the CDR3 reads TGTGCCAGCAGTGAAGCGCCCACCAGGCAGTACTTC. This rearrangement joins TRBV2 to TRBJ2-5; no firm D call. From germline, CDR1 is SNHLY and CDR2 FYNNEI. The CDR3 has 12 amino acids. V lost 0 bases to trimming and J lost 11 bases, with 10 bases between them.

The chain has TRBV5-5 and TRBJ1-5, with 8 bases that match TRBD1. The length of the CDR3 is 17 residues. Looked up from germline, CDR1 is SGHKS and CDR2 is YYEKEE (reference sequence). Trimming took 3 bases from V and 1 from J; bases not matched to a gene: 9. In nucleotides, the CDR3 is TGTGCCAGCAGCTCCTTACCGGGACAGGCGAGCAATCAGCCCCAGCATTTT. As protein: CASSSLPGQASNQPQHF.

This clone has only a few counts. The V gene is TRBV28, the J gene TRBJ1-3, with D possibly matching TRBD1 (5 bases). V lost 7 bases to trimming and J lost 4 bases, with 17 bases between them. The germline V gene has CDR1 MDHEN and CDR2 SYDVKM. The length of the CDR3 is 15 residues. CDR3 DNA sequence: TGTGCCAGCATCGATTCCGGGGGAAGGGGAAACACCATATATTTT. Translated, it gives CASIDSGGRGNTIYF.